This T cell receptor (beta chain) stems from a study of blood T cell repertoires in COVID-19. At the level of the study: Both acute and convalescent COVID-19 samples were obtained from the United States, Italy and Spain.

Germline CDR1 MDHEN, CDR2 SYDVKM. Unmatched junction bases numbered 1, after V lost 0 bases and J lost 1 base. There are 16 residues in the CDR3. Profiled with immunoSEQ multiplex PCR; TCRdb holds only in-frame clones, not every one. This sample yields fewer than 130,000 clones, of which approximately 84% are seen a single time; about 2% belongs to the top ten. This chain uses TRBV28 with TRBJ1-3; 9 bases match TRBD1. Material for sequencing was peripheral blood. The TCR comes from a human donor in a cohort sampled during active COVID-19. As DNA, the CDR3 is TGTGCCAGCAGTTTATGGGGACAGGGTTCTGGAAACACCATATATTTT. Its translation: CASSLWGQGSGNTIYF.